Sequencing of this T cell receptor (beta chain) was carried out in a study of blood T cell repertoires in COVID-19. The CDR3 has 14 residues. Germline trimming cut 0 bases from V and 6 bases from J; bases unmatched to any gene: 2. CDR1 is LGHNA and CDR2 is YSLEER in the germline V gene. The protocol was immunoSEQ multiplex PCR, while the TCRdb copy is restricted to in-frame clones and leaves out a portion. The data show 150,000 to 200,000 clones, approximately 75% seen once. The sequencing input was peripheral blood. The sequence was collected from a human donor in a cohort sampled during active COVID-19. V and J are TRBV4-3 and TRBJ1-2; the match to TRBD1 covers 9 bases. The CDR3 DNA sequence: TGCGCCAGCAGCCAAGAGGGACAGGGAGATGGCTACACCTTC. Protein product: CASSQEGQGDGYTF.